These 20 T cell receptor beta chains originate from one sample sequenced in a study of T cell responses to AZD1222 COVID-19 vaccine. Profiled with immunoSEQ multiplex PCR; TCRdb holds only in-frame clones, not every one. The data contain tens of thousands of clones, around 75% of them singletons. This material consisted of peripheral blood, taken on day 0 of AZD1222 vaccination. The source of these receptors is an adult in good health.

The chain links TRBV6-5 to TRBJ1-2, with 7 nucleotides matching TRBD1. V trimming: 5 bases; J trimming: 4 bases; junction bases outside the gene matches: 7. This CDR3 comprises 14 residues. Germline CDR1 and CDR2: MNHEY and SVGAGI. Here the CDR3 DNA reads TGTGCCAGCAGTCTACGACAGGGTATCTATGGCTACACCTTC. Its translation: CASSLRQGIYGYTF.

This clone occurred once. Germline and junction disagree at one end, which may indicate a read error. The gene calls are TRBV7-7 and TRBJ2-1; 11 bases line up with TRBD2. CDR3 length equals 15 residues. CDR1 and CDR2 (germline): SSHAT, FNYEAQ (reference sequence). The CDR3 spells CASSFGTSGYNEQFF. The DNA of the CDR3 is TGTGCTAGCAGCTTCGGGACTAGCGGATACAATGAGCAGTTCTTC.

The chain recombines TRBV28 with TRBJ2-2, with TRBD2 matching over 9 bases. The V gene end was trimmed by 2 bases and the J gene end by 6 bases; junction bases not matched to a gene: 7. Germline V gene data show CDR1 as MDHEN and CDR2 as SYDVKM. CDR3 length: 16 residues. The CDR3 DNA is TGTGCCAGCAGTTTAAGGCGGGGGGGCCGCGCCGGGGAGCTGTTTTTT. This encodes CASSLRRGGRAGELFF.

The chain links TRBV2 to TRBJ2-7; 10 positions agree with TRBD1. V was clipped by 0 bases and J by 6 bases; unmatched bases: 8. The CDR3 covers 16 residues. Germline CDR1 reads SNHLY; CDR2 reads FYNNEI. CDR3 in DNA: TGTGCCAGCAGTGAAGCGCTTGGGACAGGGGAAGGCGAGCAGTACTTC. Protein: CASSEALGTGEGEQYF.

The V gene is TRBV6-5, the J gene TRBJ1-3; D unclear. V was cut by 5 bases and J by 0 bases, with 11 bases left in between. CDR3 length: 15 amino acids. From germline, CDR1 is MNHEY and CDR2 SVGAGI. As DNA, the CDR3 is TGTGCCAGCAGTCCTCAGATTTTCTCTGGAAACACCATATATTTT. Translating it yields CASSPQIFSGNTIYF.

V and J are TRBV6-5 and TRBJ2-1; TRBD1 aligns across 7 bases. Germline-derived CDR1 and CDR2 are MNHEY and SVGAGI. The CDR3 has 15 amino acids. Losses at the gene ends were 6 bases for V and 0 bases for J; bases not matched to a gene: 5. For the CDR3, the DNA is TGTGCCAGCAGCCAAGGGGGCAGCTCCTACAATGAGCAGTTCTTC. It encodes CASSQGGSSYNEQFF.

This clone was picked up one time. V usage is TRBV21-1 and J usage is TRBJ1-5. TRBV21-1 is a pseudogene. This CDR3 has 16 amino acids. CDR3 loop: CASSKGADDSNQPQHF. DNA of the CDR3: TGTGCCAGCAGCAAAGGGGCGGACGATAGCAATCAGCCCCAGCATTTT.

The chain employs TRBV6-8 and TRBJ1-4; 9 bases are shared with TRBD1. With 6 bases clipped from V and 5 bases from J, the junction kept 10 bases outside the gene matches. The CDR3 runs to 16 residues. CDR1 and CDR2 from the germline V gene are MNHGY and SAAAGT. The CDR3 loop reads CASSSGTGRGNEKLFF. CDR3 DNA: TGTGCCAGCAGCTCCGGGACAGGGAGGGGAAATGAAAAACTGTTTTTT.

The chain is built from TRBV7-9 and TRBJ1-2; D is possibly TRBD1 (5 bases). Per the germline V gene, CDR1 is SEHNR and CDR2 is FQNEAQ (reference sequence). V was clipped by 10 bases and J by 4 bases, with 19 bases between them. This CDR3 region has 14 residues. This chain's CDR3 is CAIPPPGASYGYTF. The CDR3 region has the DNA TGTGCCATCCCTCCGCCCGGGGCGAGCTATGGCTACACCTTC.

The CDR3 coding sequence is TGTGCCAGCAGCCTCACGACTAGCGGGGGAAGCGAGCAGTACTTC. It translates to CASSLTTSGGSEQYF. The chain links TRBV3-1 (or the pseudogene TRBV3-2) to TRBJ2-7, with 12 bases that match TRBD2. The germline gives CDR1 LGHDT, CDR2 YNNKEL (reference sequence). The CDR3 length is 15 residues. Trimming at V came to 4 bases and at J to 6 bases, leaving 7 bases not matched to a gene.

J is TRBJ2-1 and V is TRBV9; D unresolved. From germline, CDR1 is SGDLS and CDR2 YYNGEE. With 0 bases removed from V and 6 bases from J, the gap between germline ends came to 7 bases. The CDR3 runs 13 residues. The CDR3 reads CASSVARTNEQFF. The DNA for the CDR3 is TGTGCCAGCAGCGTAGCCAGGACCAATGAGCAGTTCTTC.

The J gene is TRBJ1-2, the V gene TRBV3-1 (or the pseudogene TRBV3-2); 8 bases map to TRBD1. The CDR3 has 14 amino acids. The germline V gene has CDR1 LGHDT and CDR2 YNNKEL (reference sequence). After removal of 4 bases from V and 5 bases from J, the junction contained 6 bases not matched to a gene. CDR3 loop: CASSPFQGAYGYTF. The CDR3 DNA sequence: TGTGCCAGCAGCCCCTTTCAGGGGGCTTATGGCTACACCTTC.

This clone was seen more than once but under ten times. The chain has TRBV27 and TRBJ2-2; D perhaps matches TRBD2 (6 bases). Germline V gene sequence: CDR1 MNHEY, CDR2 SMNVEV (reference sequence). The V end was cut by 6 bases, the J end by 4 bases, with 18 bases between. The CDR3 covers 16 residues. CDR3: CASSTGGGFVTGELFF. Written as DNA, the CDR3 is TGTGCCAGCAGCACCGGTGGGGGGTTCGTCACCGGGGAGCTGTTTTTT.

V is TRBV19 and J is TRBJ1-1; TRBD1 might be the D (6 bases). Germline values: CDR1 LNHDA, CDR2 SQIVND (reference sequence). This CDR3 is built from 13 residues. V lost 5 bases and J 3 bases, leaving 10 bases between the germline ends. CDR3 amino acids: CASSYGQYTEAFF. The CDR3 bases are TGTGCCAGTAGTTACGGACAGTACACTGAAGCTTTCTTT.

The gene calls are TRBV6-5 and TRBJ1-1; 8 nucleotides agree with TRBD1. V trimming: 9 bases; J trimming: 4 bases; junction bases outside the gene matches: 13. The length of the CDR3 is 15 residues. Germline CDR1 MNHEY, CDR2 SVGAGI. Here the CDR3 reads CASTTGGVMSTEAFF. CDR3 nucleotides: TGTGCCAGTACAACAGGGGGAGTCATGAGCACTGAAGCTTTCTTT.

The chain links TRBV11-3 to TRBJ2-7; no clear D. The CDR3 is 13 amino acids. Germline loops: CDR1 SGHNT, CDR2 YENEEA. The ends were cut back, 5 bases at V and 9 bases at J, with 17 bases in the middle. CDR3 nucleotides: TGTGCCAGCAGCCCCAGACCCCTTGGGCCGCAGTACTTC. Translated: CASSPRPLGPQYF.

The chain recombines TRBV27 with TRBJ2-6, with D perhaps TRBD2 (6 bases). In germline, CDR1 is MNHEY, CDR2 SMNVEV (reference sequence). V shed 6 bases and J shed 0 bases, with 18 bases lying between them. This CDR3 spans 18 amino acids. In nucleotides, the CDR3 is TGTGCCAGCAGCCTAAAGTGGGACTCCTTCTCTGGGGCCAACGTCCTGACTTTC. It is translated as CASSLKWDSFSGANVLTF.

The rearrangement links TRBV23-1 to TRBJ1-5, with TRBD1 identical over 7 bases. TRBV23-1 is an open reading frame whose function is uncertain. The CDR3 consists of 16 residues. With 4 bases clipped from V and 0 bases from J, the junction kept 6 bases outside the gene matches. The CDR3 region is CASSPAGTASNQPQHF. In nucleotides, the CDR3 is TGCGCCAGCAGTCCAGCCGGGACAGCTAGCAATCAGCCCCAGCATTTT.

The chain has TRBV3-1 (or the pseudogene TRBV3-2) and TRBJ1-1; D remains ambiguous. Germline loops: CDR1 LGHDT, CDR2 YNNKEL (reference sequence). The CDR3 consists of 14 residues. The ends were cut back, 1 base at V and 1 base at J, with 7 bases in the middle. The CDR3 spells CASSQGTGNTEAFF. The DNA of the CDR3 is TGTGCCAGCAGCCAAGGAACGGGGAACACTGAAGCTTTCTTT.

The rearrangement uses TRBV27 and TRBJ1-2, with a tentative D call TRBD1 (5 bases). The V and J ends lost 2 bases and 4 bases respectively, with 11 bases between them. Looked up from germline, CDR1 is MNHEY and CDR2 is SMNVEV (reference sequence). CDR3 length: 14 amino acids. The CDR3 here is CASSLRGVSYGYTF. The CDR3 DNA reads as TGTGCCAGCAGTTTAAGGGGTGTAAGCTATGGCTACACCTTC.